This record looks at one T cell receptor (beta chain) sequence and its context. The junction shows a germline mismatch at one end, possibly a read error. The data originate from a study of blood T cell repertoires in COVID-19. Background on the study: Donors in the United States, Italy and Spain gave samples during acute or convalescent COVID-19. Nucleic acid was either cDNA or gDNA, and it came from T cells, B-cell-depleted T cells, or PBMCs.

The CDR3 covers 17 residues. As originally analysed: Quantification of nucleated cells was approximated via reference gene primer amplification. Measured with immunoSEQ multiplex PCR; TCRdb has only the in-frame clones, and not every one. That table is the source of V, J and clone size, and D and trimming were worked out from the DNA. The profile covers more than 30,000 clones, with 85% to 95% appearing a single time and about 4% taken by the ten largest. The chain combines TRBV23-1 with TRBJ2-7; 12 bases align to TRBD1. TRBV23-1 is flagged as an ORF with uncertain function. This receptor was obtained from a human donor with active COVID-19. The donor label of this sample is uncertain. Sequencing input: peripheral blood. CDR3 sequence reads: CASRQYPRDRGLYEQYF. In DNA, the CDR3 is TGCGCCAGCAGACAATACCCCCGGGACAGGGGGCTCTACGAGCAGTACTTC.